Sequencing of this TCR beta chain was carried out in a study of blood T cell repertoires in COVID-19. How the authors handled the data: Estimated nucleated cell counts came from reference gene primer amplification. The table came from immunoSEQ multiplex PCR; TCRdb's copy has only in-frame clones and leaves some out. V and J calls and clone size are copied from that table; D and trimming were computed from the DNA. This table has around 140,000 clones, about 89% appearing once. The sequence was collected from a woman between 70 and 85 years old with COVID-19, enrolled during active disease. The source material was peripheral blood.

Written as DNA, the CDR3 is TGTGCCAGCAGCCAAGGACAGGGAGGGACTGGAAACACCATATATTTT. Residues: CASSQGQGGTGNTIYF. The V and J genes are TRBV7-9 and TRBJ1-3; 8 bases match TRBD1. CDR1 SEHNR and CDR2 FQNEAQ come from the germline V gene (reference sequence). CDR3 length equals 16 residues. With V trimmed by 5 bases and J by 2 bases, 8 bases remained unmatched.